This is a list of T cell receptor beta chains from one sample in a study of blood T cells in healthy people across ages. In TCRdb, the 5' RACE reads were re-called with MiXCR into one record per CDR3 protein. The sample lists about 1.1 million distinct CDR3 sequences, approximately 38% occurring once. Input material: blood. These receptors all come from a young man in good health. Both conserved end residues are part of each CDR3. Fields, in order: J gene, D gene, clone size, V gene, CDR3 DNA, CDR3 protein. D genes are given only for firm matches. Expanded clones get a size class; other rows say once, few or many, or leave the size out.

>TRBJ2-5|NA|few|TRBV28
TGTGCCAGCAGTTCCTCGGGTCTCGAGACCCAGTACTTC
CASSSSGLETQYF
>TRBJ1-4|NA|many|TRBV4-3
TGCGCCAGCAGCCAAGATTGGGCAACTAATGAAAAACTGTTTTTT
CASSQDWATNEKLFF
>TRBJ2-7|NA|NA|TRBV10-3
TGTGCCATCAGTGAGGACGTGGCCTACGAGCAGTACTTC
CAISEDVAYEQYF
>TRBJ1-5|NA|few|TRBV5-8
TGTGCCAGCAGCATTGGGCCTTCGGGGCAGCCCCAGCATTTT
CASSIGPSGQPQHF
>TRBJ2-2|NA|NA|TRBV29-1
TGCAGCGTTGGAGAGCCCGGGGAGCTGTTTTTT
CSVGEPGELFF
>TRBJ2-7|NA|few|TRBV11-2
TGTGCCAGCAGCTTACACCCGGACGAGAATTACGAGCAGTACTTC
CASSLHPDENYEQYF
>TRBJ1-5|NA|NA|TRBV6-6
TGTGCCAGCAGCCGGGCGGGGGGCCACCAGCCCCAGCATTTT
CASSRAGGHQPQHF
>TRBJ1-1|TRBD1|NA|TRBV20-1
TGCAGTGCCCTCCCGGGGCAGGGGGCAAATGAAGCTTTCTTT
CSALPGQGANEAFF
>TRBJ1-2|NA|NA|TRBV6-5
TGTGCCAGCAGAAACAGGGCTTGTGGCTACACCTTC
CASRNRACGYTF
>TRBJ2-5|TRBD1|NA|TRBV18
TGTGCCAGCTCACCAGGATTGGGACAGCAAGAGACCCAGTACTTC
CASSPGLGQQETQYF
>TRBJ1-2|NA|NA|TRBV2
TGTGCCAGCAGTGACTACAGATATGGCTACACCTTC
CASSDYRYGYTF
>TRBJ1-4|NA|NA|TRBV30
TGTGCCTGGAGTGGTGCAACTAATGAAAAACTGTTTTTT
CAWSGATNEKLFF
>TRBJ2-3|TRBD2|NA|TRBV20-1
TGCAGTGCTAGGCGACTAGCGGGCACAGATACGCAGTATTTT
CSARRLAGTDTQYF